This TCR beta chain came from a study of blood T cells in healthy people across ages. About this clonotype: What it binds is unknown. A much larger clonotype is one base distant, so this may be a read error.

Study results and limitations: Age showed a roughly linear inverse relationship with TCR beta diversity per million T cells.

Individuals who donated were healthy Caucasians from Russia aged roughly 6 to 90. With 7 bases removed from V and 4 bases from J, the gap between germline ends came to 18 bases. CDR3 length equals 14 residues. Germline CDR1 reads SQVTM; CDR2 reads ANQGSEA. Next came a second PCR, run for about 6 to 11 cycles, which used a sample-barcoded 5' primer along with a J-beta primer mix. TCRdb redid the calling of the 5' RACE reads with MiXCR, one entry per CDR3 protein. The table records approximately 1,700,000 distinct CDR3 sequences, approximately 40% of them present only once. This sequence was found in a human donor in good health. Sequenced: blood. The chain carries TRBV29-1 and TRBJ2-3; possible D gene TRBD2, 5 bases. The CDR3 loop is CSASRGQSSDTQYF. For the CDR3, the DNA is TGCAGCGCTTCAAGAGGGCAGTCGTCAGATACGCAGTATTTT.